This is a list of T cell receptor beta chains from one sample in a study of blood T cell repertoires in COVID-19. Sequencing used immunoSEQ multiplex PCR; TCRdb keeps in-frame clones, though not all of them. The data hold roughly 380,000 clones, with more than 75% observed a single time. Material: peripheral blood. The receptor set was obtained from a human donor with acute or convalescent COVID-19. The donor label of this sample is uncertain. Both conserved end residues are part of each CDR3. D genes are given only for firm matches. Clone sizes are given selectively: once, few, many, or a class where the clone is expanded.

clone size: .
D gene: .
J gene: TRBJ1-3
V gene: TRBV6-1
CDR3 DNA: TGTGCCAGCAGTGAAGTATTTTGGGGCAGCTCTGGAAACACCATATATTTT
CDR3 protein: CASSEVFWGSSGNTIYF

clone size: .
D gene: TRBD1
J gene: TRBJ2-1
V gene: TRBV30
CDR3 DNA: TGTGCCTGGAGCGCGGGACAGGGGGTCTTCGAGCAGTTCTTC
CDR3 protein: CAWSAGQGVFEQFF

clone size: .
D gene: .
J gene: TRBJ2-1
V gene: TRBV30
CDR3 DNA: TGTGCCCTTCGTCTATTGAAGGCCCGGGAAAATGAGCAGTTCTTC
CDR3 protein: CALRLLKARENEQFF

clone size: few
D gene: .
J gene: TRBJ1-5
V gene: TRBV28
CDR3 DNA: TGTGCCAGCAGGCCTAGGACAGCCTATAGCAATCAGCCCCAGCATTTT
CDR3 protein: CASRPRTAYSNQPQHF

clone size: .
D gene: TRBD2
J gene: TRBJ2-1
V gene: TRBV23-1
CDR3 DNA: TGCGCCAGCAGTCAATCGAAACTACTAGCGGGAGGGGATAATGAGCAGTTCTTC
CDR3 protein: CASSQSKLLAGGDNEQFF

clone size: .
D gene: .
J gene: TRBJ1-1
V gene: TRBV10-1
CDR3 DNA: TGCGCCAGCAGTGAGGGGCAGGAGAACACTGAAGCTTTCTTT
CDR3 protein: CASSEGQENTEAFF

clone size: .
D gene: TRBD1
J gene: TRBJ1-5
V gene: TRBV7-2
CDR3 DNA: TGTGCCAGCAGCTTAGACAGGGGGCGGAATCAGCCCCAGCATTTT
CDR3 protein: CASSLDRGRNQPQHF

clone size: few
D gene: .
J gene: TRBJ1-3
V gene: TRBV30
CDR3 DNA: TGTGCCTATAAGGAGGGGCCGAAAAACACCATATATTTT
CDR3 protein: CAYKEGPKNTIYF

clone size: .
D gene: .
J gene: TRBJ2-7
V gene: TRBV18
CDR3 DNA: TGTGCCAGCTCACCAGGAGGGGACCCCTACGAGCAGTACTTC
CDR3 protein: CASSPGGDPYEQYF

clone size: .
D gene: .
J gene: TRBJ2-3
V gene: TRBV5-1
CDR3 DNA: TGCGCCAGCAGACCCGGACAGATTAGCACAGATACGCAGTATTTT
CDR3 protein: CASRPGQISTDTQYF

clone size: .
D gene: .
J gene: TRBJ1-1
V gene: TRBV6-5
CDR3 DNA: TGTGCCAGCAGTCTCGGGAGTTTCACTGAAGCTTTCTTT
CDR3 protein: CASSLGSFTEAFF

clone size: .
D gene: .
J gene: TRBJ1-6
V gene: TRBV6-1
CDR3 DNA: TGTGCCAGCAGTGATCCAGGGATTTCACCCCTCCACTTT
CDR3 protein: CASSDPGISPLHF

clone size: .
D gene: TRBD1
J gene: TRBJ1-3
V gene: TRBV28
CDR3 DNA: TGTGCCAGCAGTTTTGGGACAGTCTCTGGAAACACCATATATTTT
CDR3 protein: CASSFGTVSGNTIYF

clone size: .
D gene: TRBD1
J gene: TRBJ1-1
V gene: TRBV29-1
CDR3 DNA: TGCAGCGTCGGGGGGGACAGCAAGCCGAACTTT
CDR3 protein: CSVGGDSKPNF

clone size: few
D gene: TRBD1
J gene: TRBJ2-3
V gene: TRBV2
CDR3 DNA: TGTGCCAGCAGAGCCGGGACAGGATATACGCAGTATTTT
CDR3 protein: CASRAGTGYTQYF

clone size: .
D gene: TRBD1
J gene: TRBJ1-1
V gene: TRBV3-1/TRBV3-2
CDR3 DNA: TGTGCCAGCAGCCAACGGACAGGGAACACTGAAGCTTTCTTT
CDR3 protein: CASSQRTGNTEAFF

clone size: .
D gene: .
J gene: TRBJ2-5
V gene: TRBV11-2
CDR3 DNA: TGTGCCAGCAGCTTAGACCGAATCCTCGGGGAGACCCAGTACTTC
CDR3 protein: CASSLDRILGETQYF

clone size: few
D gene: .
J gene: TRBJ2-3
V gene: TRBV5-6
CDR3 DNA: TGTGCCAGCAGCTTGCGACTCGCAGATACGCAGTATTTT
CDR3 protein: CASSLRLADTQYF

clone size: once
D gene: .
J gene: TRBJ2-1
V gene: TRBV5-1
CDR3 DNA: TGCGCCAGCAGCTTAGGGGACTTCACAAATGAGCAGTTCTTC
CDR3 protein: CASSLGDFTNEQFF

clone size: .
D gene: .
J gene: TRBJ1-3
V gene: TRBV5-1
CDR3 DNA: TGCGCCAGCAGCCCCGGTAGAGATGGAAACACCATATATTTT
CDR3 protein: CASSPGRDGNTIYF

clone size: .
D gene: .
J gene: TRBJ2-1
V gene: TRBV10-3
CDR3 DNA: TGTGCCATCAGTCTAAGCAATGAGCAGTTCTTC
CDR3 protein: CAISLSNEQFF

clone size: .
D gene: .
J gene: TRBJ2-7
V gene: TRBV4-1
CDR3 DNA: TGCGCCAGCAGCCTTGCCGGGGAGTCCTACGAGCAGTACTTC
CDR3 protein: CASSLAGESYEQYF

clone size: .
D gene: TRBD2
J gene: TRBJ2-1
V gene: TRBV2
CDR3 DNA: TGTGCCAGCACTATGCGTAGCGGGGGGGTCGGGGAGCAGTTCTTC
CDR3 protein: CASTMRSGGVGEQFF

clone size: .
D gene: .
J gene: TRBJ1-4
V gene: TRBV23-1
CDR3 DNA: TGCGCCAGCAGTCAACCTGATGAAAAACTGTTTTTT
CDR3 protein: CASSQPDEKLFF

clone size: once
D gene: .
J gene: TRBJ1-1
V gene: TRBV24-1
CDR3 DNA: TGTGCCACCAGTGCCTATATGGAAACGTCGGGGGGAACTGAAGCTTTCTTT
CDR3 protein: CATSAYMETSGGTEAFF

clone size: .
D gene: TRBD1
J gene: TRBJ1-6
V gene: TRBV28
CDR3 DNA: TGTGCCAGCAGACCAACACAGGGGGCTGGTTCACCCCTCCACTTT
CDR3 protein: CASRPTQGAGSPLHF

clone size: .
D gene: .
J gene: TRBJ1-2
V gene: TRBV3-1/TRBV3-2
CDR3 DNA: TGTGCCAGCAGCCAAGGGTTCTCCCGCCGGGGCTACACCTTC
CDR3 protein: CASSQGFSRRGYTF

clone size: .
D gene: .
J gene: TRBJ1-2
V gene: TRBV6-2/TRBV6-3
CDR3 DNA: TGTGCCAGCAGTAACCCCGGGACAAACTATGGCTACACCTTC
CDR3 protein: CASSNPGTNYGYTF